Listed here are 8 T cell receptor beta chains from one sample, sequenced in a study of long-term antiretroviral therapy in people with HIV. Runs used v3.0 of the immunoSEQ assay and were done at survey level. The table came from immunoSEQ multiplex PCR; TCRdb's copy has only in-frame clones and leaves some out. Of over 15,000 clones listed, roughly 79% are singletons. The source material was unsorted PBMCs, sampled 2.3 years after starting antiretroviral therapy. All receptors come from a woman aged 40 to 49 with HIV.

The V call is TRBV5-1, the J call TRBJ2-7; 12 bases match TRBD1. The CDR3 consists of 14 residues. Germline CDR1 is SGHRS and CDR2 is YFSETQ. J lost 5 bases, V lost 5 bases, and 5 bases had no gene match. CDR3 nucleotides: TGCGCCAGCAGTACCGGGACAGGGGGCGACGAGCAGTACTTC. As protein: CASSTGTGGDEQYF. Looking up the rest from reference TRBV5-1 and TRBJ2-7 gives the full variable domain: KAGVTQTPRYLIKTRGQQVTLSCSPISGHRSVSWYQQTPGQGLQFLFEYFSETQRNKGNFPGRFSGRQFSNSRSEMNVSTLELGDSALYLCASSTGTGGDEQYFGPGTRLTVT.

The CDR3 DNA reads TGTGCCAGCAGCACCAGGACAGGGGCGTCCGCGGATGAGCAGTTCTTC. This translates into CASSTRTGASADEQFF. J is TRBJ2-1 and V is TRBV9; 9 nucleotides line up with TRBD1. The CDR3 spans 16 residues. V gave up 4 bases and J gave up 8 bases; unmatched junction bases: 13. Per the germline V gene, CDR1 is SGDLS and CDR2 is YYNGEE.

The rearrangement links TRBV5-6 to TRBJ2-7, with D possibly being TRBD1 (6 bases). Germline CDR1 reads SGHDT; CDR2 reads YYEEEE. CDR3 length: 17 amino acids. Deletions cut 2 bases from V and 0 bases from J, with 18 bases between. The CDR3 sequence is CASSFLNQGKISYEQYF. The CDR3 DNA reads TGTGCCAGCAGCTTTCTAAATCAGGGGAAAATCTCCTACGAGCAGTACTTC.

The chain has TRBV7-8 and TRBJ2-1; possibly TRBD1 for D (5 bases). There are 15 residues in the CDR3. V gave up 8 bases and J gave up 2 bases, with 16 bases separating them. Germline CDR1 is SGHVS and CDR2 is FQNEAQ. DNA for the CDR3: TGTGCCAGCGAGCAGCCCTCAGGGACCTACAATGAGCAGTTCTTC. As protein: CASEQPSGTYNEQFF.

This clone appeared once. V usage is TRBV19 and J usage is TRBJ1-4; D remains ambiguous. Germline values: CDR1 LNHDA, CDR2 SQIVND (reference sequence). Trimming pared 4 bases from V and 2 bases from J, leaving 11 bases between. The CDR3 contains 15 residues. The CDR3 region is CASSSWTGTNEKLFF. CDR3 nucleotide sequence: TGTGCCAGTAGTAGTTGGACGGGGACTAATGAAAAACTGTTTTTT.

The gene calls are TRBV27 and TRBJ2-7, with TRBD2 matching over 8 bases. Germline CDR1 and CDR2: MNHEY and SMNVEV (reference sequence). This CDR3 has 16 amino acids. The trim removed 5 bases at V and 2 bases at J, leaving 11 bases unmatched. CDR3 sequence: CASSTSGGKRPYEQYF. The CDR3 DNA reads as TGTGCCAGCAGTACCTCGGGGGGGAAGCGGCCCTACGAGCAGTACTTC.

This clone was found once. This sequence joins TRBV7-2 and TRBJ2-1; TRBD1 matches at 11 bases. The CDR3 covers 15 residues. CDR1 is SGHTA, CDR2 FQGNSA, per germline. V lost 5 bases, J lost 9 bases, and 9 bases stayed unmatched. The CDR3 DNA sequence: TGTGCCAGCAGCACAACCGGGACAGGGGGTCTTGAGCAGTTCTTC. This translates into CASSTTGTGGLEQFF. Variable domain in full (rest from reference TRBV7-2 and TRBJ2-1): GAGVSQSPSNKVTEKGKDVELRCDPISGHTALYWYRQSLGQGLEFLIYFQGNSAPDKSGLPSDRFSAERTGGSVSTLTIQRTQQEDSAVYLCASSTTGTGGLEQFFGPGTRLTVL.

V is TRBV29-1 and J is TRBJ1-5, with D possibly TRBD1 on 5 matching bases. This CDR3 is 13 amino acids long. The V gene lost 4 bases and the J gene lost 7 bases, with 14 bases spanning the gap. Germline CDR1 and CDR2: SQVTM and ANQGSEA. The CDR3 protein is CSVGQGQSQPQHF. The CDR3 DNA sequence: TGCAGCGTTGGGCAGGGTCAGAGCCAGCCCCAGCATTTT.